This TCR beta chain came from a study of glioma-infiltrating T cells after dendritic cell vaccination. Across the whole study: Monocyte-derived dendritic cells, cultured seven days with IL-4 and GM-CSF, were pulsed with autologous tumor lysate. Three intradermal dendritic cell vaccine injections were given every two weeks.

Amplification used 60 V beta primers and 13 J beta primers. The method was immunoSEQ multiplex PCR; TCRdb's version includes in-frame clones alone and lacks a portion of them. The data contain about 82,000 clones, 70% to 90% of them singletons. The CDR3 spans 13 residues. Germline values: CDR1 SEHNR, CDR2 FQNEAQ (reference sequence). After removal of 7 bases from V and 3 bases from J, the junction contained 4 bases not matched to a gene. The material sequenced was blood, taken before dendritic cell vaccination. This sequence joins TRBV7-9 and TRBJ2-5; 8 bases are shared with TRBD1. This receptor was obtained from a human donor with glioblastoma. CDR3 nucleotide sequence: TGTGCCAGCAAAGCGACAGGGGAAGAGACCCAGTACTTC. Translated: CASKATGEETQYF.